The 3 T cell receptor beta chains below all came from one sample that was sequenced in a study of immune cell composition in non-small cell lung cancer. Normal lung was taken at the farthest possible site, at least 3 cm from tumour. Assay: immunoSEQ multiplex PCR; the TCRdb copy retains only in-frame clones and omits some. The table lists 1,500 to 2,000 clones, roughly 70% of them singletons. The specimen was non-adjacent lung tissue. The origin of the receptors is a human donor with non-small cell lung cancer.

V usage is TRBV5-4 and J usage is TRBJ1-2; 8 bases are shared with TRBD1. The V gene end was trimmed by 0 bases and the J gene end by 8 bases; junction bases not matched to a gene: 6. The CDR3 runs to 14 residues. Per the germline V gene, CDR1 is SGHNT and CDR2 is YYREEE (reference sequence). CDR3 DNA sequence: TGTGCCAGCAGCTTGGTGACAGGGGATCGGGGCTACACCTTC. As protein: CASSLVTGDRGYTF. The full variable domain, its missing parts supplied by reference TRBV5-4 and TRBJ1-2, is ETGVTQSPTHLIKTRGQQVTLRCSSQSGHNTVSWYQQALGQGPQFIFQYYREEENGRGNFPPRFSGLQFPNYSSELNVNALELDDSALYLCASSLVTGDRGYTFGSGTRLTVV.

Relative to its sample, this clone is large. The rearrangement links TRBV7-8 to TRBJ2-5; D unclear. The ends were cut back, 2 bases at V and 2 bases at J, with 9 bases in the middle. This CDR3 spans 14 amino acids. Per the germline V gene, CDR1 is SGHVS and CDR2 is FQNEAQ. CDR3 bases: TGTGCCAGCAGCTTAAACACGTTTCAAGAGACCCAGTACTTC. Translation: CASSLNTFQETQYF. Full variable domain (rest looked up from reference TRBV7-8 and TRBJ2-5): GAGVSQSPRYKVAKRGQDVALRCDPISGHVSLFWYQQALGQGPEFLTYFQNEAQLDKSGLPSDRFFAERPEGSVSTLKIQRTQQEDSAVYLCASSLNTFQETQYFGPGTRLLVL.

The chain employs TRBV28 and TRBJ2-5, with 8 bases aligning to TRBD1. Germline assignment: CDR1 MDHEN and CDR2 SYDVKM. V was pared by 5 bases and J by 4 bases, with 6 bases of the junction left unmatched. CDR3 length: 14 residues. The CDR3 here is CASSTTDRGETQYF. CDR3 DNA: TGTGCCAGCAGTACGACCGACAGGGGAGAGACCCAGTACTTC.